The sequence of this TCR beta chain was determined in a study of glioma-infiltrating T cells after dendritic cell vaccination. Study details: Autologous tumor lysate-pulsed dendritic cell vaccination was given between the early 2000s and the early 2010s. Monocyte-derived dendritic cells, cultured approximately 7 days with IL-4 and GM-CSF, were pulsed with autologous tumor lysate.

Primers: 60 V beta forward and 13 J beta reverse. Measured with immunoSEQ multiplex PCR; TCRdb has only the in-frame clones, and not every one. This table has around 21,000 clones, around 74% appearing once. With regard to this clone: Its antigen is not identified.

Study conclusions and caveats: The cohort had few patients with full blood and tumor sets.

The CDR3 length is 14 residues. The germline gives CDR1 SGDLS, CDR2 YYNGEE. Trimming took 2 bases from V and 6 from J, leaving 14 bases between them. The input for sequencing was blood, taken before dendritic cell vaccination. This sequence originates from a human donor with glioblastoma. The rearrangement uses TRBV9 and TRBJ1-2; possibly TRBD1 for D (6 bases). In DNA, the CDR3 is TGTGCCAGCAGCGTCGATGCAGGGGCTGATGGCTACACCTTC. It codes for CASSVDAGADGYTF.